The T cell receptor (beta chain) under discussion was sequenced for a study of blood T cell repertoires in COVID-19. For the study at large: T cells, B-cell-depleted T cells, or PBMCs supplied cDNA or gDNA.

Trimming stripped 4 bases from V and 2 bases from J, with 16 bases between. Germline lookup yields CDR1 SGHRS and CDR2 YFSETQ. CDR3 size: 16 residues. Patients of the Seattle cohort, enrolled during active infection, were followed longitudinally. Using immunoSEQ multiplex PCR, the repertoire was profiled, and TCRdb retains in-frame clones only, with some absent. The sample gives 250,000 to 350,000 clones, roughly 84% of which show up once; approximately 1.5% is in the top ten. The material sequenced was peripheral blood. This clonotype was sampled from a human donor with COVID-19, enrolled during active disease. The donor label of this sample is uncertain. The chain employs TRBV5-1 and TRBJ1-5; D gene unclear. In DNA form, the CDR3 reads TGCGCCAGCAGCCCCAGCGGGTTAGGTGGCAATCAGCCCCAGCATTTT. Its protein product is CASSPSGLGGNQPQHF.